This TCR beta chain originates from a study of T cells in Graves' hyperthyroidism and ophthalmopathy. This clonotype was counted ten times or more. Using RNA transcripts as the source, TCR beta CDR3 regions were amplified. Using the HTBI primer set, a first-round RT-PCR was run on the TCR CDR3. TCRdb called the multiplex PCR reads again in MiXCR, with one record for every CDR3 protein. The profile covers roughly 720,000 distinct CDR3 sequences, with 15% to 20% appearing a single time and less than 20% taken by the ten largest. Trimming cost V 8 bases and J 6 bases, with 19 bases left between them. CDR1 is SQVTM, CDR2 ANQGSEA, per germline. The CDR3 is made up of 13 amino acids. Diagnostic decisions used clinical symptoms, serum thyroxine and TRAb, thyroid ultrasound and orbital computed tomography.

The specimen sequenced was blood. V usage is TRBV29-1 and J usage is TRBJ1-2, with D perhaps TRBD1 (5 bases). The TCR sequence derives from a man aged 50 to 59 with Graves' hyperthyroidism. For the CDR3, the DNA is TGCAGCACGGTTGGGGGGAGTATTAATGGCTACACCTTC. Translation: CSTVGGSINGYTF.